This T cell receptor beta chain came from a study of T cell responses to AZD1222 COVID-19 vaccine. Study details: The study pooled second doses at about 4 or about 12 weeks.

V dropped 1 base and J dropped 5 bases, with 13 bases sitting between them. Germline V gives CDR1 SGHRS, CDR2 YFSETQ. The CDR3 is made up of 15 amino acids. General observations from the study: In all cases, repertoires were sampled only after the peak T cell response. White British ancestry dominated among donors, who included more females, and clonal diversity was possibly underestimated. AZD1222 recipients seropositive at baseline numbered only six or seven.

To note about this clone: The target antigen is unknown.

Generated by immunoSEQ multiplex PCR, the TCRdb table keeps only in-frame clones and is missing some. The sample contains tens of thousands of clones, 65% to 85% of which appear only once. The source was peripheral blood, collected on day 0 of AZD1222 vaccination. The chain carries TRBV5-1 and TRBJ2-1; D perhaps matches TRBD2 (6 bases). This clonotype was obtained from an adult in good health. The CDR3 sequence: CASSLRGATDNEQFF. The CDR3 coding sequence is TGCGCCAGCAGCTTGCGCGGGGCGACTGACAATGAGCAGTTCTTC.